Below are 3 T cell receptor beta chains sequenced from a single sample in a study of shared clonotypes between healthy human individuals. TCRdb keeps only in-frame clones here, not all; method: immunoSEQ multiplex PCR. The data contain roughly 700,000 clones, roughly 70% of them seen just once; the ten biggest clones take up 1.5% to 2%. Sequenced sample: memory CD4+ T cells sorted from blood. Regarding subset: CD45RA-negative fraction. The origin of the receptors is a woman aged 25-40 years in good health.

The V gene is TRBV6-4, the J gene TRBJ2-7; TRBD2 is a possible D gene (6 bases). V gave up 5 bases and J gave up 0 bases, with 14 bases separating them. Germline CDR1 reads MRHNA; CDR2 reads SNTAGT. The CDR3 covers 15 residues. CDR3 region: CASSPQEGYSYEQYF. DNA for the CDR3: TGTGCCAGCAGTCCCCAGGAGGGTTACTCCTACGAGCAGTACTTC.

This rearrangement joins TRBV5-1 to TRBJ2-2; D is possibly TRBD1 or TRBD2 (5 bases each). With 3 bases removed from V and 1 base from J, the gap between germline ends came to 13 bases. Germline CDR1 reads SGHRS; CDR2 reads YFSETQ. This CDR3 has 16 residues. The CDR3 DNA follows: TGCGCCAGCAGCTCCGCACTGAGGGGGAACACCGGGGAGCTGTTTTTT. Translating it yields CASSSALRGNTGELFF.

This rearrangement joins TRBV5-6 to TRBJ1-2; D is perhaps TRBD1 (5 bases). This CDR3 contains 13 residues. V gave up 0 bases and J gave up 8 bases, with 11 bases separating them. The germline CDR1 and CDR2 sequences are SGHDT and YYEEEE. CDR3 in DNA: TGTGCCAGCAGCTTGGTGGGGGGTGAAGGCTACACCTTC. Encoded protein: CASSLVGGEGYTF.